These 19 T cell receptor beta chains originate from one sample sequenced in a study of blood T cell repertoires in COVID-19. TCRdb's table, derived via immunoSEQ multiplex PCR, lists solely in-frame clones and lacks some. The sample shows about 200,000 clones, more than 85% of them seen only once. The material sequenced was peripheral blood. These receptors were collected from a man in his 60s with acute or convalescent COVID-19.

The chain carries TRBV27 and TRBJ2-3; 12 nucleotides match TRBD2. The length of the CDR3 is 14 residues. Germline CDR1 is MNHEY and CDR2 is SMNVEV (reference sequence). Trimming took 7 bases from V and 6 from J; bases not matched to a gene: 5. In DNA form, the CDR3 reads TGTGCCAGCACGACTAGCGGGGGTCGGGATACGCAGTATTTT. It encodes CASTTSGGRDTQYF.

The chain uses TRBV3-1 (or the pseudogene TRBV3-2) and TRBJ2-3, with TRBD2 identical over 15 bases. This CDR3 contains 19 residues. Germline CDR1 LGHDT, CDR2 YNNKEL (reference sequence). Losses at the gene ends were 0 bases for V and 5 bases for J; bases not matched to a gene: 9. The CDR3 sequence is CASSQDGLAGGRRIDTQYF. Written as DNA, the CDR3 is TGTGCCAGCAGCCAAGATGGACTAGCGGGGGGGAGAAGAATAGATACGCAGTATTTT.

The J gene is TRBJ2-3, the V gene TRBV5-6; 9 nucleotides align to TRBD2. The V segment lost 0 bases and the J segment 4 bases; nucleotides outside the gene matches: 9. The CDR3 runs 17 residues. Germline loops: CDR1 SGHDT, CDR2 YYEEEE. Written as DNA, the CDR3 is TGTGCCAGCAGCTTGGAGACGGCGGGGGGGCCAGCAGATACGCAGTATTTT. This gives the protein CASSLETAGGPADTQYF.

The chain combines TRBV12-3 or TRBV12-4 with TRBJ2-3; D might be TRBD2 (6 bases). CDR3 size: 13 residues. Between the trimmed V and J ends, which lost 7 bases and 6 bases, there was a span of 14 bases. CDR3 bases: TGTGCCAGCATCCAAGGGACTGTGGATACGCAGTATTTT. Its protein is CASIQGTVDTQYF.

The J gene is TRBJ1-5, the V gene TRBV18; D remains unclear. The germline CDR1 and CDR2 sequences are KGHSH and LQKENI. The CDR3 sequence is 14 residues long. The ends were cut back, 6 bases at V and 5 bases at J, with 14 bases in the middle. This CDR3 reads CASSHDNGYQPQHF. The CDR3 bases are TGTGCCAGCTCCCACGACAACGGTTATCAGCCCCAGCATTTT.

This chain uses TRBV29-1 with TRBJ2-1, with 10 bases aligning to TRBD1. The J segment lost 0 bases and the V segment lost 6 bases, leaving 5 bases of the junction unmatched. Germline lookup yields CDR1 SQVTM and CDR2 ANQGSEA. This CDR3 has 15 residues. CDR3 loop: CSVEGQGSSYNEQFF. DNA of the CDR3: TGCAGCGTGGAGGGACAGGGGAGCTCCTACAATGAGCAGTTCTTC.

This chain joins TRBV9 and TRBJ2-1; 11 bases match TRBD2. The CDR3 loop spans 18 amino acids. Per the germline V gene, CDR1 is SGDLS and CDR2 is YYNGEE. Germline trimming cut 0 bases from V and 7 bases from J; bases unmatched to any gene: 12. This CDR3 is CASSVEAPSGGYGNEQFF. The CDR3 bases are TGTGCCAGCAGCGTAGAAGCCCCTAGCGGGGGGTATGGGAATGAGCAGTTCTTC.

V usage is TRBV18 and J usage is TRBJ1-5; TRBD1 matches 10 bases. This CDR3 region has 19 residues. Looked up from germline, CDR1 is KGHSH and CDR2 is LQKENI. The ends lost 3 bases at V and 1 base at J; junction bases unmatched: 12. The CDR3 sequence: CASSPSIGQGVKSNQPQHF. In nucleotides, the CDR3 is TGTGCCAGCTCACCGTCAATAGGACAGGGGGTGAAAAGCAATCAGCCCCAGCATTTT. The variable domain in full, completed from reference TRBV18 and TRBJ1-5, reads NAGVMQNPRHLVRRRGQEARLRCSPMKGHSHVYWYRQLPEEGLKFMVYLQKENIIDESGMPKERFSAEFPKEGPSILRIQQVVRGDSAAYFCASSPSIGQGVKSNQPQHFGDGTRLSIL.

J is TRBJ1-2 and V is TRBV7-8; D perhaps matches TRBD1 (6 bases). Germline CDR1 and CDR2: SGHVS and FQNEAQ. The CDR3 contains 17 residues. Deletions cut 0 bases from V and 1 base from J, with 15 bases between. The CDR3 DNA reads as TGTGCCAGCAGCTTAGCTCCAGGAGGACAGTTTAACTATGGCTACACCTTC. Its translation: CASSLAPGGQFNYGYTF. The whole variable domain, filled in from reference TRBV7-8 and TRBJ1-2, reads GAGVSQSPRYKVAKRGQDVALRCDPISGHVSLFWYQQALGQGPEFLTYFQNEAQLDKSGLPSDRFFAERPEGSVSTLKIQRTQQEDSAVYLCASSLAPGGQFNYGYTFGSGTRLTVV.

The sample holds one count of this clone. The genes are TRBV28 and TRBJ2-2; 8 bases map to TRBD2. The CDR3 has 15 amino acids. From germline, CDR1 is MDHEN and CDR2 SYDVKM. The junction had 6 bases not matched to a gene; V was cut back by 9 bases and J by 0 bases. CDR3 bases: TGTGCCAGTCGGAGCGGGGGCGCGAACACCGGGGAGCTGTTTTTT. This sequence encodes CASRSGGANTGELFF.

The chain uses TRBV5-5 and TRBJ1-4, with D hard to call. V was shortened by 6 bases and J by 3 bases, with 12 bases between the two germline ends. This CDR3 comprises 14 residues. The V gene's germline CDR1 is SGHKS and CDR2 YYEKEE (reference sequence). The CDR3 is CASTIRRANEKLFF. The CDR3 DNA reads TGTGCCAGCACCATTCGACGGGCTAATGAAAAACTGTTTTTT.

With regard to this clone: Other DNA sequences in the sample encode the same CDR3. The chain uses TRBV11-3 and TRBJ2-5, with D possibly being TRBD1 (6 bases). This CDR3 contains 12 residues. Germline CDR1 is SGHNT and CDR2 is YENEEA. Trimming cost V 2 bases and J 5 bases, with 6 bases left between them. The CDR3 coding sequence is TGTGCCAGCAGCTTAAGGGGGGAGACCCAGTACTTC. Translation gives CASSLRGETQYF. The variable domain in full, completed from reference TRBV11-3 and TRBJ2-5, reads EAGVVQSPRYKIIEKKQPVAFWCNPISGHNTLYWYLQNLGQGPELLIRYENEEAVDDSQLPKDRFSAERLKGVDSTLKIQPAELGDSAVYLCASSLRGETQYFGPGTRLLVL.

This clone was seen a few times. The V and J genes are TRBV6-6 and TRBJ2-1, with D tentatively TRBD1 (6 bases). Germline-derived CDR1 and CDR2 are MNHNY and SVGAGI (reference sequence). The CDR3 has 14 amino acids. Trimming left V 5 bases short and J 4 bases short, with 12 bases between. The chain's CDR3 is CASSEGTLYNEQFF. The CDR3 DNA follows: TGTGCCAGCAGTGAGGGGACACTTTACAATGAGCAGTTCTTC.

CDR3 sequence reads: CASSLVGQGGNTIYF. The CDR3 coding sequence is TGTGCCAGCAGCTTGGTTGGTCAGGGAGGAAACACCATATATTTT. The gene calls are TRBV5-6 and TRBJ1-3; maybe TRBD1 (5 bases). The ends were cut back, 0 bases at V and 4 bases at J, with 11 bases in the middle. Germline V gene data show CDR1 as SGHDT and CDR2 as YYEEEE. The CDR3 is 15 amino acids.

This chain links TRBV14 with TRBJ2-7, with a tentative D call TRBD2 (5 bases). Germline CDR1 reads SGHDN; CDR2 reads FVKESK. Trimming removed 4 bases at V and 3 bases at J, with 10 bases between. The CDR3 extends over 13 amino acids. CDR3 sequence reads: CASSREINYEQYF. For the CDR3, the DNA is TGTGCCAGCAGCCGGGAGATTAACTACGAGCAGTACTTC.

The chain employs TRBV5-6 and TRBJ1-5; TRBD1 matches 7 bases. Germline trimming cut 1 base from V and 0 bases from J; bases unmatched to any gene: 4. This CDR3 has 16 amino acids. Germline V gene lookup returns CDR1 SGHDT and CDR2 YYEEEE. CDR3 in DNA: TGTGCCAGCAGCTTGTTCAGGGGGAATAGCAATCAGCCCCAGCATTTT. It yields the protein CASSLFRGNSNQPQHF.

The J gene is TRBJ1-5, the V gene TRBV30, with 8 positions matching TRBD1. V lost 4 bases, J lost 4 bases, and 12 bases stayed unmatched. The CDR3 totals 16 residues. Germline-derived CDR1 and CDR2 are GTSNPN and SVGIG (reference sequence). The CDR3 bases are TGTGCCTGGACGGAAGGGCGGGACAGGCCGAATCAGCCCCAGCATTTT. Its protein product is CAWTEGRDRPNQPQHF.

V is TRBV5-1 and J is TRBJ1-3, with D perhaps matching TRBD1 (5 bases). The CDR3 totals 17 residues. Looked up from germline, CDR1 is SGHRS and CDR2 is YFSETQ. Trimming took 4 bases from V and 0 from J, leaving 17 bases between them. CDR3 DNA: TGCGCCAGCAGCGGGGGACTCCTAGAGAGCTCTGGAAACACCATATATTTT. Protein sequence: CASSGGLLESSGNTIYF.

This chain connects TRBV18 to TRBJ2-2, with D possibly TRBD1 on 5 matching bases. Germline V CDR1 and CDR2: KGHSH, LQKENI. This CDR3 has 18 residues. V was pared by 4 bases and J by 1 base, with 19 bases between. This CDR3 is CASSLKRMDQGNTGELFF. The CDR3, as DNA: TGTGCCAGCTCACTCAAACGTATGGACCAGGGGAACACCGGGGAGCTGTTTTTT.